The 27 T cell receptor beta chains below come from one sample, sequenced in a study of OX40 agonist ivuxolimab in advanced cancers. The library relied on the immunoSEQ multiplex PCR assay. In TCRdb, the immuneACCESS table is reduced to in-frame sequences with V and J assigned. These tables do not hold every clone; where another copy was compared, an unresolved V gene accounts for under half, and the others remain unexplained. The sample table contains tens of thousands of clones; only one count was recorded for almost 90% of them. Over 0.75% of the sample comes from the top ten. This material consisted of CD4+ or CD8+ T cells sorted from blood, taken in a trial of the OX40 agonist ivuxolimab. These receptors originate from an adult with an advanced solid tumor such as melanoma, head and neck, liver or kidney cancer.

This clone showed up just a few times. The chain joins TRBV30 to TRBJ2-4; D is possibly TRBD2 (6 bases). V dropped 1 base and J dropped 9 bases, with 13 bases sitting between them. From germline, CDR1 is GTSNPN and CDR2 SVGIG (reference sequence). The length of the CDR3 is 13 residues. CDR3 loop: CAWSGEQGGIQYF. The CDR3 DNA is TGTGCCTGGAGTGGTGAGCAGGGAGGCATTCAGTACTTC.

V usage is TRBV7-3 and J usage is TRBJ1-2; 7 nucleotides line up with TRBD1. The CDR3 contains 13 residues. J gave up 8 bases and V 5 bases, and 8 bases lay outside the gene matches. Germline V CDR1 and CDR2: SGHTA, FQGTGA. The CDR3: CASSPTGDSGYTF. Written as DNA, the CDR3 is TGTGCCAGCAGCCCAACAGGGGATAGCGGCTACACCTTC. The entire variable domain, with the rest obtained from reference TRBV7-3 and TRBJ1-2, is as follows: GAGVSQTPSNKVTEKGKYVELRCDPISGHTALYWYRQSLGQGPEFLIYFQGTGAADDSGLPNDRFFAVRPEGSVSTLKIQRTERGDSAVYLCASSPTGDSGYTFGSGTRLTVV.

The rearrangement uses TRBV7-9 and TRBJ2-1; 11 nucleotides match TRBD1. CDR3 length equals 15 residues. Germline V gene data show CDR1 as SEHNR and CDR2 as FQNEAQ (reference sequence). The trim removed 5 bases at V and 7 bases at J, leaving 7 bases unmatched. The CDR3 region has the DNA TGTGCCAGCAGCCCCCGCGGGACAGGGGGAAATGAGCAGTTCTTC. It specifies CASSPRGTGGNEQFF.

The chain combines TRBV5-4 with TRBJ2-3; D possibly corresponds to TRBD1 (6 bases). Trimming stripped 0 bases from V and 1 base from J, with 18 bases between. The CDR3 has 18 residues. Germline lookup yields CDR1 SGHNT and CDR2 YYREEE (reference sequence). CDR3 loop: CASSLGGQGPLGTDTQYF. As DNA, the CDR3 is TGTGCCAGCAGCTTGGGGGGGCAGGGACCTCTAGGCACAGATACGCAGTATTTT.

This clone was counted once. This rearrangement joins TRBV10-3 to TRBJ2-3; TRBD2 aligns across 8 bases. CDR3 length: 18 residues. The germline gives CDR1 ENHRY, CDR2 SYGVKD. Trimming cost V 8 bases and J 0 bases; bases outside gene matches: 16. The CDR3 DNA is TGTGCCATCTCGGGGGGAGCGGGCGGGAGGTCTAGCACAGATACGCAGTATTTT. As protein: CAISGGAGGRSSTDTQYF.

The chain employs TRBV11-2 and TRBJ1-2; 9 bases fit TRBD1. The CDR3 is 14 amino acids. Trimming cost V 4 bases and J 1 base; bases outside gene matches: 1. The germline gives CDR1 SGHAT, CDR2 FQNNGV. CDR3 bases: TGTGCCAGCAGCTCGGGACAGGGTAACTATGGCTACACCTTC. As protein: CASSSGQGNYGYTF. Variable domain in full (rest from reference TRBV11-2 and TRBJ1-2): EAGVAQSPRYKIIEKRQSVAFWCNPISGHATLYWYQQILGQGPKLLIQFQNNGVVDDSQLPKDRFSAERLKGVDSTLKIQPAKLEDSAVYLCASSSGQGNYGYTFGSGTRLTVV.

For this clone: Other nucleotide sequences in the sample specify the same CDR3. V gene TRBV5-1 combines with J gene TRBJ1-1; perhaps TRBD1 as D (5 bases). The CDR3 is 13 amino acids. Germline V CDR1 and CDR2: SGHRS, YFSETQ. Trimming shortened V by 3 bases and J by 2 bases, and 8 bases separated the two germline ends. Here the CDR3 DNA reads TGCGCCAGCAGCTCCACAGGAAACACTGAAGCTTTCTTT. It is translated as CASSSTGNTEAFF.

The chain uses TRBV6-6 and TRBJ1-5, with D hard to call. Germline assignment: CDR1 MNHNY and CDR2 SVGAGI (reference sequence). The V gene lost 5 bases and the J gene lost 9 bases, with 11 bases spanning the gap. The CDR3 contains 12 residues. The CDR3 reads CASSQPGRPQHF. The CDR3 nucleotides are TGTGCCAGCAGTCAACCCGGTCGGCCCCAGCATTTT.

The V call is TRBV6-5, the J call TRBJ1-2, with D possibly being TRBD1 (5 bases). The CDR3 has 12 residues. CDR1 MNHEY and CDR2 SVGAGI come from the germline V gene. V was clipped by 6 bases and J by 7 bases, with 12 bases between them. The CDR3 DNA reads as TGTGCCAGCAGCATGGGGCCGGGTGGCTACACCTTC. The encoded protein is CASSMGPGGYTF.

The rearrangement joins TRBV30 to TRBJ2-1, with a weak D call TRBD1 (6 bases). Germline CDR1 is GTSNPN and CDR2 is SVGIG (reference sequence). This CDR3 has 16 amino acids. With 3 bases removed from V and 7 bases from J, the gap between germline ends came to 22 bases. The CDR3 nucleotides read TGTGCCTGGAGCCCCAAGTACCCCGGGACAAAAAATGAGCAGTTCTTC. Encoded protein: CAWSPKYPGTKNEQFF.

The chain carries TRBV19 and TRBJ2-6; a possible D gene is TRBD1 (5 bases). This CDR3 contains 14 residues. From germline, CDR1 is LNHDA and CDR2 SQIVND (reference sequence). The V and J ends lost 3 bases and 2 bases respectively, with 5 bases between them. The CDR3 coding sequence is TGTGCCAGTAGTATCAGGGCTGGGGCCAACGTCCTGACTTTC. It is translated as CASSIRAGANVLTF.

The chain couples TRBV4-1 to TRBJ2-2; D remains ambiguous. Trimming removed 1 base from V and 0 bases from J, with 9 bases in between. CDR3 length: 16 residues. Germline V lookup: CDR1 MGHRA, CDR2 YSYEKL. The CDR3 reads CASSQAYDANTGELFF. CDR3 in DNA: TGCGCCAGCAGCCAAGCATACGACGCGAACACCGGGGAGCTGTTTTTT.

This sequence joins TRBV5-5 and TRBJ2-5; 8 nucleotides match TRBD1. V lost 4 bases, J lost 5 bases, and 7 bases stayed unmatched. This CDR3 is 14 amino acids long. CDR1 SGHKS and CDR2 YYEKEE come from the germline V gene (reference sequence). The CDR3: CASSRQGSGETQYF. CDR3 nucleotides: TGTGCCAGCAGCCGACAGGGGAGTGGTGAGACCCAGTACTTC.

In this sample, this clone turned up once. CDR3: CASSLPSGTSVEQFF. The CDR3 DNA follows: TGTGCCAGCAGCTTACCATCCGGGACTAGCGTAGAGCAGTTCTTC. This chain connects TRBV11-2 to TRBJ2-1; TRBD2 aligns across 10 bases. Trimming took 2 bases from V and 10 from J; bases not matched to a gene: 8. The CDR3 extends over 15 amino acids. The germline V gene encodes CDR1 SGHAT and CDR2 FQNNGV.

The rearrangement links TRBV19 to TRBJ2-1, with 9 nucleotides matching TRBD2. This CDR3 is built from 18 residues. Germline loops: CDR1 LNHDA, CDR2 SQIVND (reference sequence). The trim removed 3 bases at V and 7 bases at J, leaving 16 bases unmatched. As DNA, the CDR3 is TGTGCCAGTAGTATTAAGACTTGGACCGGGACTAGCCCGAATGAGCAGTTCTTC. Amino acids: CASSIKTWTGTSPNEQFF.

The chain combines TRBV7-3 with TRBJ2-5; D may match TRBD1 or TRBD2 (5 bases each). The CDR3 loop spans 14 amino acids. The V gene lost 1 base and the J gene lost 4 bases, with 10 bases spanning the gap. Germline V gene data show CDR1 as SGHTA and CDR2 as FQGTGA. DNA for the CDR3: TGTGCCAGCAGCTTAAACCGGGGCGGAGAGACCCAGTACTTC. Its protein is CASSLNRGGETQYF.

This clone was seen once. The V call is TRBV6-4, the J call TRBJ1-1; maybe TRBD1 (6 bases). V was clipped by 5 bases and J by 0 bases, with 7 bases between them. CDR1 is MRHNA, CDR2 SNTAGT, per germline. CDR3 size: 13 residues. The CDR3 DNA reads as TGTGCCAGCAGTAGGGGGGTGAACACTGAAGCTTTCTTT. Amino acid sequence: CASSRGVNTEAFF.

The chain joins TRBV11-2 to TRBJ2-7, with 12 nucleotides matching TRBD2. V gave up 5 bases and J gave up 4 bases; unmatched junction bases: 3. Germline V gene lookup returns CDR1 SGHAT and CDR2 FQNNGV. The CDR3 loop spans 14 amino acids. The CDR3 loop reads CASSTSGGFYEQYF. The CDR3 DNA reads as TGTGCCAGCAGCACTAGCGGGGGGTTTTACGAGCAGTACTTC.

This chain uses TRBV9 with TRBJ1-6; 8 nucleotides agree with TRBD1. V lost 0 bases, J lost 7 bases, and 6 bases stayed unmatched. In germline, CDR1 is SGDLS, CDR2 YYNGEE. This CDR3 spans 16 amino acids. CDR3 residues: CASSVDPDRGNSPLHF. CDR3 sequence (DNA): TGTGCCAGCAGCGTAGATCCTGACAGGGGAAATTCACCCCTCCACTTT. Full variable domain (outside the CDR3, taken from reference TRBV9 and TRBJ1-6): DSGVTQTPKHLITATGQRVTLRCSPRSGDLSVYWYQQSLDQGLQFLIQYYNGEERAKGNILERFSAQQFPDLHSELNLSSLELGDSALYFCASSVDPDRGNSPLHFGNGTRLTVT.

The chain has TRBV6-6 and TRBJ2-2, with 9 bases fitting TRBD2. V lost 6 bases, J lost 8 bases, and 13 bases stayed unmatched. The CDR3 is 16 residues long. CDR1 and CDR2 (germline): MNHNY, SVGAGI (reference sequence). CDR3: CASSPRAGGPFGELFF. CDR3 nucleotides: TGTGCCAGCAGCCCCAGGGCGGGGGGGCCGTTTGGGGAGCTGTTTTTT.

The rearrangement uses TRBV7-9 and TRBJ1-3; no firm D call. The germline gives CDR1 SEHNR, CDR2 FQNEAQ (reference sequence). The ends were cut back, 3 bases at V and 4 bases at J, with 13 bases in the middle. This CDR3 has 15 amino acids. CDR3 loop: CASSLRTMGGNTIYF. CDR3 DNA: TGTGCCAGCAGCTTGAGGACTATGGGAGGAAACACCATATATTTT.

The chain joins TRBV7-9 to TRBJ2-5; 7 bases line up with TRBD2. Looked up from germline, CDR1 is SEHNR and CDR2 is FQNEAQ (reference sequence). The CDR3 runs 15 residues. The junction had 7 bases not matched to a gene; V was cut back by 2 bases and J by 4 bases. CDR3 amino acids: CASSLNPTSIETQYF. The CDR3 coding sequence is TGTGCCAGCAGCTTAAATCCGACTAGCATAGAGACCCAGTACTTC.

The chain carries TRBV20-1 and TRBJ2-7; D is unresolved. The CDR3 is 11 amino acids. V was trimmed by 6 bases and J by 3 bases, leaving 9 bases between them. Germline V gives CDR1 DFQATT, CDR2 SNEGSKA (reference sequence). The CDR3 reads CSADLGYEQYF. CDR3 bases: TGCAGTGCCGACCTTGGCTACGAGCAGTACTTC.

This clone came up once. The chain carries TRBV30 and TRBJ2-3; possible D gene TRBD2, 7 bases. The length of the CDR3 is 16 residues. The germline V gene encodes CDR1 GTSNPN and CDR2 SVGIG (reference sequence). Trimming removed 5 bases from V and 1 base from J, with 19 bases in between. The CDR3 region is CAWERGAAPGTDTQYF. The CDR3, as DNA: TGTGCCTGGGAACGGGGGGCCGCACCCGGCACAGATACGCAGTATTTT.

The chain recombines TRBV30 with TRBJ2-3; unclear D gene. This CDR3 has 12 residues. Trimming left V 2 bases short and J 5 bases short, with 8 bases between. The germline gives CDR1 GTSNPN, CDR2 SVGIG (reference sequence). This chain's CDR3 is CAWSQIGDTQYF. The CDR3 DNA reads TGTGCCTGGAGTCAGATTGGAGATACGCAGTATTTT. Based on the CDR3 plus reference TRBV30 and TRBJ2-3, the full variable domain is SQTIHQWPATLVQPVGSPLSLECTVEGTSNPNLYWYRQAAGRGLQLLFYSVGIGQISSEVPQNLSASRPQDRQFILSSKKLLLSDSGFYLCAWSQIGDTQYFGPGTRLTVL.

Concerning this clone itself: In the same sample, other DNA sequences code for this CDR3. The J gene is TRBJ2-3, the V gene TRBV19, with D tentatively TRBD1 (6 bases). CDR1 and CDR2 from the germline V gene are LNHDA and SQIVND (reference sequence). The CDR3 is 13 residues long. V was clipped by 5 bases and J by 3 bases, with 9 bases between them. In DNA, the CDR3 is TGTGCCAGTAGTTCCACAGGGACAGATACGCAGTATTTT. Amino acids: CASSSTGTDTQYF.

This clone was observed a single time. The gene calls are TRBV13 and TRBJ2-1, with a weak D call TRBD2 (6 bases). This CDR3 region has 15 residues. Germline V gene sequence: CDR1 PRHDT, CDR2 FYEKMQ (reference sequence). The V and J ends lost 4 bases and 8 bases respectively, with 18 bases between them. In nucleotides, the CDR3 is TGTGCCAGCAGCTCAGCCGGGACTTTAACCTATGAGCAGTTCTTC. Amino acids: CASSSAGTLTYEQFF.